A few counts support the clone carrying this TCR beta chain. The antigen is undetermined. The sample comes from a study of CD4+ T cells in melanoma. The CDR3 contains 15 residues. Germline V gene data show CDR1 as MNHEY and CDR2 as SVGAGI. V was pared by 5 bases and J by 5 bases, with 18 bases between. The data were produced by immunoSEQ multiplex PCR, yet TCRdb's version contains in-frame clones alone and is incomplete. The sample shows about 4,800 clones, about 61% of them seen only once. General observations from the study: A reported correlation linked neoantigen-specific CD4+ T cells to CD8+, macrophage and B cell function.

The sequence derives from a human donor with melanoma. The chain joins TRBV6-5 to TRBJ2-5; a possible D gene is TRBD2 (6 bases). The specimen sequenced was cells from a culture (not recorded whether cultured in vitro). CDR3 sequence (DNA): TGTGCCAGCAGTCTTACAGGCGCCCGGGGGGAGACCCAGTACTTC. Residues: CASSLTGARGETQYF.